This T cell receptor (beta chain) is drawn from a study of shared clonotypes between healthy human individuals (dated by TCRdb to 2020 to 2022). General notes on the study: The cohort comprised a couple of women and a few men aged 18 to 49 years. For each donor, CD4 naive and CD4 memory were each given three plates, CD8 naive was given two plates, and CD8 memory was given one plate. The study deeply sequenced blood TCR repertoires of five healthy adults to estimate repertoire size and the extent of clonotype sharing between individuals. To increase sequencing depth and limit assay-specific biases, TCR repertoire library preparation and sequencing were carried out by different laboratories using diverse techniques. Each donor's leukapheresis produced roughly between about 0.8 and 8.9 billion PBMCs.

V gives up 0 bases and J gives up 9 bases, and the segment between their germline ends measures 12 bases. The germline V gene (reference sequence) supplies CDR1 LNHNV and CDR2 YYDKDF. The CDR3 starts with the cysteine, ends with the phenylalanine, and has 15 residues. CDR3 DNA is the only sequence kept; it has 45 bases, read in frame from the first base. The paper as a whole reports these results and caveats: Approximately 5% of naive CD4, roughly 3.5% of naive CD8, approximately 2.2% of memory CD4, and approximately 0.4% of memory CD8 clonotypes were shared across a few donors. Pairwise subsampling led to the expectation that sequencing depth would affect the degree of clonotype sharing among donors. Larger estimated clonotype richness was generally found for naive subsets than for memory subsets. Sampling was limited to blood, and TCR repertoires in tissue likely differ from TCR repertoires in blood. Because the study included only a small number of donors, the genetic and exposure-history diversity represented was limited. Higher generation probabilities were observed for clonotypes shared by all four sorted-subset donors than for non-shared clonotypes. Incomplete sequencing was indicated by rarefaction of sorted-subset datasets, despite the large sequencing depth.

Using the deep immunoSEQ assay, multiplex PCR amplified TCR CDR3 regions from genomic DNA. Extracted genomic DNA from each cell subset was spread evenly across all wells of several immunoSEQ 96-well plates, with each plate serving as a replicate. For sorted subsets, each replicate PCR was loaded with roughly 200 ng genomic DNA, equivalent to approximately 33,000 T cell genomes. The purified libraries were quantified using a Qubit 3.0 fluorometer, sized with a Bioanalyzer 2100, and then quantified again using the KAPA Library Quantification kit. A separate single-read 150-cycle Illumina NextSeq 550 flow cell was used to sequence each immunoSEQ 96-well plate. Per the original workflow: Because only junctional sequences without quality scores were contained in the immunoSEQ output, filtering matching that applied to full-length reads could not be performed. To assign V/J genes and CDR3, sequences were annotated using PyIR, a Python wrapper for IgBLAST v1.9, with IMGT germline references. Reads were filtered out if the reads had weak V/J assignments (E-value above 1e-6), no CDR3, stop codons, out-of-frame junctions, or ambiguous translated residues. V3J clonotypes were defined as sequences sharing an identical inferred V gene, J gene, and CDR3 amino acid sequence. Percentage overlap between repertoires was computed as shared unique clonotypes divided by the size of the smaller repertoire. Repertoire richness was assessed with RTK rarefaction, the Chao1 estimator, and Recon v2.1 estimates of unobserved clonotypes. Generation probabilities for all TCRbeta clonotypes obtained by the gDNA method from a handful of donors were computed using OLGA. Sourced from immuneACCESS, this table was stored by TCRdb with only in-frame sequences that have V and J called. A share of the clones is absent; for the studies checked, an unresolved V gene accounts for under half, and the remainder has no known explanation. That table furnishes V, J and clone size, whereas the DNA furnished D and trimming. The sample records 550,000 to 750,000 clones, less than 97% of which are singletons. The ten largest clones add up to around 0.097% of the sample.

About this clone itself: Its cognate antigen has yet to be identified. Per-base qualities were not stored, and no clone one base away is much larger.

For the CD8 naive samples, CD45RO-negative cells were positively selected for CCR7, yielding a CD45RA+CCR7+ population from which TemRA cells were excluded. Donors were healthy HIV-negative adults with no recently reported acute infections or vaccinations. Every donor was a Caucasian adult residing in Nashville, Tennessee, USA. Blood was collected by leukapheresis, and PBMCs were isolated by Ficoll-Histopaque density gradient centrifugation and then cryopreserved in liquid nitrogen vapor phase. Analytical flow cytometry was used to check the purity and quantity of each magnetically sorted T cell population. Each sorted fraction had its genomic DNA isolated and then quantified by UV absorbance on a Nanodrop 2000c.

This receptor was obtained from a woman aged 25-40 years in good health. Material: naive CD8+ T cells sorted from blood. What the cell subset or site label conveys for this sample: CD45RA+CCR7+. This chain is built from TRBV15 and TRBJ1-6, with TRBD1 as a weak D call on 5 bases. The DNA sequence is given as TGTGCCACCAGCAGAGACCCGGGTGGGGGTTCACCCCTCCACTTT. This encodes CATSRDPGGGSPLHF.